This T cell receptor (beta chain) was obtained from a study of CD4 and CD8 cells across lung adenocarcinoma regions. Donors had localized lung adenocarcinoma, a non-small cell lung cancer. MiXCR, applied by TCRdb to the PCR reads, yields one record per CDR3 protein. In the table there are fewer than 25,000 distinct CDR3 sequences, approximately 54% of which are singletons. V lost 0 bases and J lost 6, with 12 bases in between. Germline assignment: CDR1 MGHDK and CDR2 SYGVNS. CDR3 size: 15 residues. This clonotype is large within its sample. The chain employs TRBV25-1 and TRBJ2-1; perhaps TRBD2 as D (6 bases). Material: CD8+ T cells from the center of a lung tumor. This receptor was obtained from a female donor with lung adenocarcinoma. The CD4 and CD8 labels of this study may be unreliable. CDR3 nucleotides: TGTGCCAGCAGTGAATATAATGCGCGGGGCAATGAGCAGTTCTTC. This codes for CASSEYNARGNEQFF.